This T cell receptor beta chain comes out of a study of cytomegalovirus exposure and HLA in healthy donors (dated by TCRdb to the late 2010s). Looking at the study overall: An earlier analysis of some 600 of the donors reported approximately 260 Gb of sequence data and 117 million unique TCR beta sequences obtained from around 170 million T cells. About 300 gigabases of sequencing data and 70 million to 100 million unique TCR sequences made up an early release that covered several hundred HLA-typed donors. Among the roughly 400 genotyped donors, approximately 77% belonged to the genetic ancestry cluster associated with self-reported Caucasian donors. The study aimed to test whether signatures of past pathogen exposure could be identified by cataloging public T cell receptors. Using immunosequencing, the study profiled T cell repertoires from about 650 subjects and related those repertoires to cytomegalovirus serostatus. Besides the first cohort of under 700 subjects, a separate validation cohort made up of 120 different subjects was used. To predict cytomegalovirus infection status, the study brought together high-throughput TCR immunosequencing, statistical association of individual TCRs with disease status, and machine learning. To study patterns of TCR occurrence, a later analysis re-analyzed previously published TCR beta repertoires from several hundred donors and added high-resolution HLA genotyping. In the later analysis, no new phenotypic data were used to find candidate immune exposures; instead, reliance was placed on TCR beta sequences and their occurrence across donors. In an earlier analysis of a few hundred of the donors, high-throughput TCR beta sequencing was used to judge whether each TCR beta V gene segment behaved as functional or pseudogenic. Donor age, sex, ethnicity and CMV serostatus were compiled together with the repertoire data. In a later genetic analysis, genome-wide SNP genotypes for about 55% of the 666 donors were used, and that subset was treated as a discovery cohort. Every repertoire in the discovery cohort had been generated on one and the same sequencing platform. Class I and class II HLA loci were covered by the typing at four-digit resolution. The number of donors typed differed by locus, with roughly 620-640 for A, B, C, DRB1 and DQB1, roughly 520 for DQA1, over 600 for DPA1, and 472 for DPB1. Several DR-DQ haplotypes were handled as single units for association and clustering because linkage in the cohort was strong. Among 398 genotyped donors of the cohort, an average of approximately 230,000 unique TCR beta nucleotide sequences were sequenced per donor, roughly 20% of them non-productive. The investigation overall reported the following: Strong co-occurrence of HLA alleles, especially DR and DQ, made assigning TCR associations to individual alleles difficult. In a later analysis, around 17,000 TCR beta sequences were associated with specific HLA alleles at a false discovery rate of 0.05. Sequencing depth was assumed to be roughly uniform across donors in the presence/absence analyses, though that assumption may not hold. In a later analysis, TCR association rates were found to vary across HLA loci, with the most associated TCRs seen for DRB1 alleles and the fewest for HLA-C alleles. Three of the identified cytomegalovirus-associated TCR beta chains were confirmed in vitro to be specific for cytomegalovirus antigens. In this cohort, only TCR beta chains were sequenced, and detectable features were limited by the absence of alpha or paired-chain data. A group of highly shared sequence variants was considered likely to be a technical artifact of the sequencing pipeline. The only immune exposure information available for the cohort was CMV serostatus. According to the authors, the approach could potentially be generalized to other disease states and immunological phenotypes. In both the original and validation cohorts, the classifier was reported to diagnose cytomegalovirus status with high specificity and sensitivity. Most TCR sequences were seen in very few donors, while some public TCRs were found in many individuals. V-gene and J-gene trimming of TCR beta chains was associated with a missense DCLRE1C variant in a later genetic analysis, and the association was replicated in an independent cohort. Because the 87-base-pair reads could not distinguish some IMGT-functional V segments, including TRBV6-2 and TRBV6-3, those segments were excluded. Compared with the 666-donor mean, donors in an Asian-associated ancestry cluster had fewer N-insertions in productive TCRs, according to a later genetic analysis. Correlated functional status among segregating V segments might reflect linkage disequilibrium, but an unknown experimental factor could not be ruled out. In a later analysis, most CMV-associated TCR beta chains were found to appear HLA-restricted, with HLA associations seemingly driven largely by CMV exposure. In a later analysis, HLA-associated TCR beta chains were found to be more clonally expanded and to have lower generation probabilities than equally common non-associated chains. Approximately 18 rarely observed V segments, including chromosome 9 orphons, were excluded from the earlier analysis of approximately 500 of the donors because counts were too low. Broadly in line with IMGT annotations, most TCR beta V segments showed up in productive rearrangements about 90% or about 30% of the time in an earlier analysis of 450 to 600 of the donors. The study gave a list of 150 to 200 TCR beta chains associated with cytomegalovirus. A further reported finding was that TCR beta sequences accurately predicted the HLA-A and HLA-B alleles for most subjects in the first cohort. Because HLA typing was unavailable for some donors at each locus, only the typed subset was used in association tests. A later analysis reported that several top co-occurrence clusters appeared linked to parvovirus B19, influenza, CMV and Epstein-Barr virus.

The cohort comprised hundreds of healthy bone marrow donors. Cohort members were all nominally healthy when sampled, although unrecorded immune exposures were likely present. The donor tested CMV seropositive, placing the donor among the approximately 310 seropositive members of the cohort. Each donor provided a peripheral blood sample, and peripheral blood mononuclear cells were used for TCR beta sequencing. The Qiagen DNeasy Blood Extraction Kit was used to extract genomic DNA from the blood cell samples. The library was built by means of the immunoSEQ multiplex PCR assay. A mixture of 60 forward primers for TCR Vbeta segments and 13 reverse primers for TCR Jbeta segments was used in the multiplex PCR. Amplification of the CDR3 region of rearranged TCR beta genes was performed with a multiplex PCR assay on genomic DNA. The Illumina HiSeq System was used to sequence the amplified TCR beta libraries as 87-base-pair reads. As for the authors' bioinformatics: A later analysis tallied 75 million to 85 million unique TCR beta chains across the 650 to 750 repertoires, and some 10 million of those chains were shared by two or more donors. Raw reads were error-corrected and collapsed into unique sequences with a nearest-neighbor algorithm that merged closely related sequences to remove PCR and sequencing errors. CDR3 sequences were aligned to IMGT reference sequences to assign V, D and J gene segments. For a sequence to be retained, a match of at least six nucleotides to both a V gene segment and a J gene segment was required. A rearrangement counted as productive if the CDR3 had no stop codons and remained in frame with V and J, and every other rearrangement counted as non-productive. CDR3 was defined by IMGT convention, running from the second conserved V-encoded cysteine to the conserved J-encoded phenylalanine. The earlier analysis of 500 to 650 of the donors excluded any sequence lacking an unambiguous match to a single V gene segment. An earlier analysis of under 750 of the donors called V segments functional above 56.7% productive rearrangements and segregating when the between-donor standard deviation exceeded 5%. A statistical classification framework was developed to diagnose cytomegalovirus status using the catalog of TCR beta chain sequences. V and J gene assignment, in a later analysis, came from comparing TCR nucleotide sequences with IMGT/GENE-DB human TR gene sequences. Using the TCRdist pipeline, a later analysis assigned CDR3 sequences along with most-parsimonious VDJ recombination scenarios. In a later analysis, every TCR beta chain was defined by the combination of its CDR3 amino acid sequence and its V-gene family, and reads without a unique V-gene family were dropped. To address suspected cross-contamination and a sequencing artifact, a later analysis removed around 590 highly shared, low-generation-probability nucleotide sequences. In a later analysis, a clonal expansion index was calculated for each public chain from normalized within-repertoire ranks of inferred template counts. In a later analysis, generation probabilities were computed with a VDJ recombination model fitted to out-of-frame rearrangements, and the resulting probabilities were checked against IGoR. In a later analysis, hypergeometric tests were used to score TCR-TCR, TCR-HLA and TCR-CMV co-occurrence, with a repertoire-size bias correction applied to TCR pairs. To estimate false discovery rates, a later analysis permuted the HLA or CMV assignments 20 times. In a later analysis, co-occurring TCRs were grouped with DBSCAN, and TCRdist sequence similarity was added when clustering was performed within HLA-allele-positive subsets. Co-occurrence clustering excluded repertoires with fewer than 30,000 or more than 120,000 public chains, plus five with anomalous nucleotide sharing. TCRdb re-hosts the immuneACCESS table, in-frame sequences only. Its copies lack some clones; in the studies checked, an unresolved V gene accounts for under half of them, and the cause for the rest is not known. V and J calls and clone size are given by that table; D and trimming were obtained from the DNA. The sample table shows more than 85,000 clones, and around three quarters are seen once. About 3.5% of the sample is taken by the ten largest.

Taken from cysteine to phenylalanine, the CDR3 has 15 residues. Solely the CDR3 DNA is kept, with 45 bases framed from the first base. Cut back by 2 bases and 8 bases, the V and J ends lie 13 bases apart. From a lookup of the germline V gene, CDR1 and CDR2 are SGHTA and FQGNSA. With respect to this clone: Its antigen remains unidentified. Base qualities are not provided; no much larger clone lies one nucleotide away.

The sequenced sample consisted of PBMCs. The sequence links TRBV7-2 to TRBJ1-6, with TRBD1 perhaps the D gene, on 5 matching bases. The sequence was collected from a male donor in good health and CMV-seropositive. The CDR3: CASSLTQGVDSPLHF. In nucleotides, the sequence is TGTGCCAGCAGCTTAACTCAAGGGGTGGATTCACCCCTCCACTTT.